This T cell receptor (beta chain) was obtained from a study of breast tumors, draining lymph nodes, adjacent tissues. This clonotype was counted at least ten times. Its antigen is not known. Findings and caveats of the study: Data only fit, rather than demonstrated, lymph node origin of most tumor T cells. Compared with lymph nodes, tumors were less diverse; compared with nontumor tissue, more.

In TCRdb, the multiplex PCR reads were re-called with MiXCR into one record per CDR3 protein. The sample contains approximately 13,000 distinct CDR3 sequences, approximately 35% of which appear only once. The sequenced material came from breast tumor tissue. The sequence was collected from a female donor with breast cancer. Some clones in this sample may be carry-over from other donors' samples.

CDR3 in DNA: TGTGCCAGCAGCTGGGGACGGAGCAATCAGCCCCAGCATTTT. It translates to CASSWGRSNQPQHF. The chain uses TRBV7-2 and TRBJ1-5; the D gene is possibly TRBD1 (5 bases). Trimming left V 4 bases short and J 1 base short, with 8 bases between. The CDR3 runs 14 residues. Germline CDR1 and CDR2: SGHTA and FQGNSA.